This TCR beta chain was found in a study of regulatory T cells in long-lasting Graves disease. This clonotype was seen repeatedly, ten times or more. According to the study, TCR beta libraries were built with iRepertoire HTBI primers and CDR3-region Arm-PCR. One entry per CDR3 protein results from TCRdb running MiXCR on the multiplex PCR reads. The table includes 450,000 to 650,000 distinct CDR3 sequences, about 16% detected once. Time point noted: newly diagnosed GD, antithyroid drugs for less than 3 months. PBMC-derived RNA was used for the TCR library. Germline V CDR1 and CDR2: SNHLY, FYNNEI. J lost 8 bases, V lost 2 bases, and 5 bases had no gene match. The CDR3 contains 15 residues. The data also belong to a second study, concerning T cells in Graves' hyperthyroidism and ophthalmopathy. That report notes: Patients were excluded because of uncontrolled infection, other autoimmune disease, pregnancy or lactation. An initial round of RT-PCR targeting the TCR CDR3 relied on the HTBI primer set.

The source material was peripheral blood mononuclear cells (PBMCs), sampled at new diagnosis, from a patient treated with antithyroid drugs. The TCR comes from a woman aged 40 to 65 with Graves disease. The chain couples TRBV2 to TRBJ1-6; 8 bases line up with TRBD1. The CDR3 DNA reads TGTGCCAGCAGTGAAAGGACAGGGTTTGATTCACCCCTCCACTTT. Amino acid sequence: CASSERTGFDSPLHF.